These 14 T cell receptor beta chains share one sample of origin, sequenced in a study of Graves' ophthalmopathy and Graves' hyperthyroidism. RNA transcripts served as template for amplifying TCR beta CDR3 sequences. First-round RT-PCR with HTBI primers preceded a second-round multiplex PCR. Each CDR3 protein is one row after TCRdb ran MiXCR on the multiplex PCR reads. This table holds 300,000 or so distinct CDR3 sequences, about a sixth found once. Sequencing was carried out using peripheral blood. Receptor source: an adult man with Graves' ophthalmopathy.

This clonotype was observed at least ten times. The V gene is TRBV11-2, the J gene TRBJ1-1; possible D gene TRBD1, 6 bases. The CDR3 is made up of 16 amino acids. Germline V lookup: CDR1 SGHAT, CDR2 FQNNGV. Trimming pared 5 bases from V and 4 bases from J, leaving 20 bases between. The CDR3 DNA sequence: TGTGCCAGCAGCCTGGGGGGGGGCAGGCTGTTCACTGAAGCTTTCTTT. Translation: CASSLGGGRLFTEAFF.

The sample holds many counts of this clonotype. This sequence joins TRBV7-2 and TRBJ1-1, with 7 nucleotides matching TRBD1. Trimming cost V 4 bases and J 4 bases; bases outside gene matches: 6. In germline, CDR1 is SGHTA, CDR2 FQGNSA. This CDR3 has 14 amino acids. CDR3: CASSSAGGSTEAFF. In DNA form, the CDR3 reads TGTGCCAGCAGCTCCGCAGGGGGAAGCACTGAAGCTTTCTTT. Supplemented by reference TRBV7-2 and TRBJ1-1, the full variable domain reads GAGVSQSPSNKVTEKGKDVELRCDPISGHTALYWYRQSLGQGLEFLIYFQGNSAPDKSGLPSDRFSAERTGGSVSTLTIQRTQQEDSAVYLCASSSAGGSTEAFFGQGTRLTVV.

The table lists this clonotype with many counts. Lacking the conserved final phenylalanine or tryptophan, this CDR3 likely reflects a read error. The chain links TRBV11-1 to TRBJ2-5, with TRBD2 as a possible D gene (6 bases). The CDR3 extends over 17 amino acids. The germline V gene encodes CDR1 SGHAT and CDR2 FQDESV (reference sequence). V was pared by 1 base and J by 5 bases, with 20 bases between. The CDR3 loop is CASSLGQSVLAMETQYS. The CDR3 nucleotides read TGTGCCAGCAGCTTAGGGCAGTCGGTTCTAGCGATGGAGACCCAGTACTCC.

There are many counts of this clonotype. J is TRBJ1-1 and V is TRBV2; no firm D call. Germline CDR1 is SNHLY and CDR2 is FYNNEI. The CDR3 has 14 amino acids. V was shortened by 6 bases and J by 1 base, with 12 bases between the two germline ends. The CDR3 loop is CASRRSTENTEAFF. The CDR3 coding sequence is TGTGCCAGCAGAAGGAGTACGGAGAACACTGAAGCTTTCTTT.

As for this clonotype: One junction end does not reproduce the germline sequence, and a read error may be involved. The gene calls are TRBV6-5 and TRBJ2-7; 7 bases fit TRBD2. Per the germline V gene, CDR1 is MNHEY and CDR2 is SVGAGI. This CDR3 contains 14 residues. The CDR3 nucleotides are TGTGCCAGCAGTTATGCACTAGCGCCCTACGAGCGGTACTTC. The encoded protein is CASSYALAPYERYF.

The chain has TRBV20-1 and TRBJ1-2; TRBD1 matches at 8 bases. The CDR3 is 11 residues long. With V trimmed by 1 base and J by 10 bases, 2 bases remained unmatched. Germline values: CDR1 DFQATT, CDR2 SNEGSKA (reference sequence). Here the CDR3 reads CSARVGQAYTF. The DNA for the CDR3 is TGCAGTGCTAGAGTGGGACAGGCCTACACCTTC.

Points on this clonotype: This could be a read error, since a much larger clone is one nucleotide away. Without the conserved terminal phenylalanine or tryptophan, this CDR3 likely stems from a read error. The chain recombines TRBV5-6 with TRBJ1-3; TRBD1 matches 9 bases. This CDR3 is 14 amino acids long. Trimming at V came to 4 bases and at J to 3 bases, leaving 2 bases not matched to a gene. Germline lookup yields CDR1 SGHDT and CDR2 YYEEEE. The CDR3 DNA reads TGTGCCAGCAGCCGGACAGGGGTTGGAAACACCATATATGTT. Protein: CASSRTGVGNTIYV.

This clonotype occurred many times. V is TRBV5-1 and J is TRBJ2-4; no firm D call. Trimming took off 4 bases at V and 9 bases at J, with 20 bases between the two ends. The CDR3 extends over 15 amino acids. Germline lookup yields CDR1 SGHRS and CDR2 YFSETQ. CDR3 sequence (DNA): TGCGCCAGCAGCCCCGACACCCCGACCATGGGCATTCAGTACTTC. It specifies CASSPDTPTMGIQYF.

This clonotype appeared many times. The V and J genes are TRBV29-1 and TRBJ1-1, with D unresolved. Germline CDR1 SQVTM, CDR2 ANQGSEA. V lost 1 base, J lost 1 base, and 7 bases lay in between. This CDR3 contains 13 residues. Written as DNA, the CDR3 is TGCAGCGTTGAAGCTTCAGGGAACACTGAAGCTTTCTTT. This gives the protein CSVEASGNTEAFF.

This clonotype was seen ten or more times. The V call is TRBV27, the J call TRBJ2-6, with 7 bases that match TRBD1. The CDR3 sequence is 15 residues long. Per the germline V gene, CDR1 is MNHEY and CDR2 is SMNVEV (reference sequence). V was clipped by 7 bases and J by 2 bases; unmatched bases: 5. The CDR3 sequence: CASTARGPGANVLTF. The CDR3 DNA follows: TGTGCCAGCACTGCGAGGGGGCCTGGGGCCAACGTCCTGACTTTC.

This clonotype came up many times. DNA for the CDR3: TGTGCCAGCAGCGACCAGCCGAACACTGAAGCTTTCTTT. Amino acid sequence: CASSDQPNTEAFF. V gene TRBV9 combines with J gene TRBJ1-1; D is unclear. Trimming took 3 bases from V and 1 from J, leaving 7 bases between them. Germline CDR1 is SGDLS and CDR2 is YYNGEE. The CDR3 length is 13 residues.

At least ten counts were recorded for this clonotype. The rearrangement joins TRBV27 to TRBJ2-7, with TRBD2 matching 9 bases. Germline values: CDR1 MNHEY, CDR2 SMNVEV (reference sequence). The length of the CDR3 is 15 residues. V lost 6 bases to trimming and J lost 0 bases; unmatched junction nucleotides: 6. CDR3 region: CASSERGASSYEQYF. The CDR3 DNA reads TGTGCCAGCAGCGAGCGGGGGGCGAGCTCCTACGAGCAGTACTTC.

This clonotype was observed at least ten times. This chain uses TRBV24-1 with TRBJ2-5; a weak D match, TRBD1 (5 bases). The CDR3 is 15 residues long. Germline CDR1 and CDR2: KGHDR and SFDVKD. V lost 4 bases and J 5 bases, leaving 16 bases between the germline ends. The CDR3 loop is CATSDRSQGRETQYF. The CDR3 nucleotides are TGTGCCACCAGTGACCGGAGCCAGGGCCGGGAGACCCAGTACTTC.

This clonotype was seen at least ten times. This sequence joins TRBV20-1 and TRBJ2-7, with no clear D. The V gene's germline CDR1 is DFQATT and CDR2 SNEGSKA (reference sequence). The CDR3 is 12 amino acids. With 6 bases removed from V and 5 bases from J, the gap between germline ends came to 14 bases. The CDR3 loop is CSALLQLDEQYF. DNA for the CDR3: TGCAGTGCCCTGCTTCAGTTAGACGAGCAGTACTTC.